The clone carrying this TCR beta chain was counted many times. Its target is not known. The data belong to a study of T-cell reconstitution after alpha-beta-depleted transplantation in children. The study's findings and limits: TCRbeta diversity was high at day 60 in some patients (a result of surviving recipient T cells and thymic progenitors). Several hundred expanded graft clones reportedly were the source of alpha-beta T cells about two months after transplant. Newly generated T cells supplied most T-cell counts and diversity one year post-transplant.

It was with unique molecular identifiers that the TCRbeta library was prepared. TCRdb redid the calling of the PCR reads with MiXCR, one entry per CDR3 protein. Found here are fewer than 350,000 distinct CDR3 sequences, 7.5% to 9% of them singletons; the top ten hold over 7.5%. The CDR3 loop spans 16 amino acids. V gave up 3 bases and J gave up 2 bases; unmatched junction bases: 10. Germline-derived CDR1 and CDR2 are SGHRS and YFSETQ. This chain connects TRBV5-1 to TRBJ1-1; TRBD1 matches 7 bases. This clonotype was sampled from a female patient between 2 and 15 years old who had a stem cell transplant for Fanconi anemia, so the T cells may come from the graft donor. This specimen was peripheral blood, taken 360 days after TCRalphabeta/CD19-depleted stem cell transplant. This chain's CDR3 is CASSWVPGQPNTEAFF. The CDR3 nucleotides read TGCGCCAGCAGCTGGGTACCGGGACAGCCAAACACTGAAGCTTTCTTT.